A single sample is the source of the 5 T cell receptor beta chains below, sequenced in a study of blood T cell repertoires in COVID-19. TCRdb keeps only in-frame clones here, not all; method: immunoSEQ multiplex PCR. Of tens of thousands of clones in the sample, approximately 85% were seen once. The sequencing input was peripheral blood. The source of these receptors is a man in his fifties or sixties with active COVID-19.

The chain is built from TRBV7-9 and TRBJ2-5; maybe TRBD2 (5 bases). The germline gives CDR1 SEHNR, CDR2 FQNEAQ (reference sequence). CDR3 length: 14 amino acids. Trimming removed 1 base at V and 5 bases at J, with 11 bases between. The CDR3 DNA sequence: TGTGCCAGCAGCTTAGGGGCGGGTGCGGAGACCCAGTACTTC. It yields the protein CASSLGAGAETQYF.

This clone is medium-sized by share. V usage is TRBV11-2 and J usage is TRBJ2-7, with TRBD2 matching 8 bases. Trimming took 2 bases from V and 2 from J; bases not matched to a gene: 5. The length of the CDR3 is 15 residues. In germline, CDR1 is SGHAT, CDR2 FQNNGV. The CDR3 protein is CASSLLAGPAYEQYV. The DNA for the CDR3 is TGTGCCAGCAGCTTATTAGCGGGACCTGCCTACGAGCAGTACGTC.

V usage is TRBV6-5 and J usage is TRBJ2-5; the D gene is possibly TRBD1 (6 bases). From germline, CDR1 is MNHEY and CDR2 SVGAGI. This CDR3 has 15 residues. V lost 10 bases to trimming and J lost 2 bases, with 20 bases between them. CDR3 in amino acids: CATNPGQSFQETQYF. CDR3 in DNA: TGTGCCACTAACCCTGGACAGTCGTTTCAAGAGACCCAGTACTTC.

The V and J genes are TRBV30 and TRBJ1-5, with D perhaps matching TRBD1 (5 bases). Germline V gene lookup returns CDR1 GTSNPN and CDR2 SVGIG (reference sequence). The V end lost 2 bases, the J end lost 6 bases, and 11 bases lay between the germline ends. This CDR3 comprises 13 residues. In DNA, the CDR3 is TGTGCCTGGAGTCAGGGATTGATTCAGCCCCAGCATTTT. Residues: CAWSQGLIQPQHF.

CDR3 protein: CASSEDQGGNSPLHF. CDR3 nucleotide sequence: TGTGCCAGCAGTGAAGATCAGGGTGGCAATTCACCCCTCCACTTT. V gene TRBV2 combines with J gene TRBJ1-6; tentatively, D is TRBD1 (5 bases). CDR1 and CDR2 from the germline V gene are SNHLY and FYNNEI. Trimming shortened V by 1 base and J by 7 bases, and 11 bases separated the two germline ends. This CDR3 region has 15 residues.